These T cell receptor beta chains were read from a single sample in a study of T cells in Graves' hyperthyroidism and ophthalmopathy. MiXCR was run by TCRdb on the multiplex PCR reads, yielding one entry per CDR3 protein. The repertoire consists of roughly 750,000 distinct CDR3 sequences, with about a sixth occurring once and the leading ten covering approximately 8.4%. Sequences were obtained from blood. The origin of the receptors is a man between 18 and 29 years old with Graves' hyperthyroidism. Each CDR3 is given with its conserved first and last residue. Only part of the rows carry a size: once, few, many, or a class if the clone is expanded.

abundance | v_gene | len | CDR3aa
. | TRBV20-1 | 15 | CSARVAGLAKNIQYF
few | TRBV6-6 | 11 | CASSYSQKQFF
many | TRBV28 | 14 | CASRYTRDGYEQYF
. | TRBV6-2/TRBV6-3 | 14 | CASSYRVDRVEQFF
few | TRBV4-1 | 18 | CASSPRGGATLSNYGYTF
. | TRBV6-5 | 13 | CASSYSREAEAFF
many | TRBV6-5 | 14 | CASSYGAPYNEQFF
. | TRBV6-1 | 15 | CASSDWTVAKNIQYF
few | TRBV19 | 14 | CASTLDGGRTEAFF
. | TRBV20-1 | 16 | CSASLAGGPGTGELFF
few | TRBV30 | 15 | CAGKGGGIPKNIQYF